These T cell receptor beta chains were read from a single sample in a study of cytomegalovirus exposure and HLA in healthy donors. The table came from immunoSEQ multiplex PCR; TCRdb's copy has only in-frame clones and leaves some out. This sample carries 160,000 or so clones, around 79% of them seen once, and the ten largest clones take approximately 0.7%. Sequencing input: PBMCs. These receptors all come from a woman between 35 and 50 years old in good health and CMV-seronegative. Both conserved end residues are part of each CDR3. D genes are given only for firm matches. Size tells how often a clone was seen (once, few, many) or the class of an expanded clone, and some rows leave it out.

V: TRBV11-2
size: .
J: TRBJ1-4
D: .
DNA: TGTGCCAGCAGCTTAGGAACCCTTCCTAATAATGAAAAACTGTTTTTT
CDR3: CASSLGTLPNNEKLFF

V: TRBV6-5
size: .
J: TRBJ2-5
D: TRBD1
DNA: TGTGCCAGCAGTCAGGACAGGGGGCTTGGGGAGACCCAGTACTTC
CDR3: CASSQDRGLGETQYF

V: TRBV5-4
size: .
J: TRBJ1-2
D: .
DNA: TGTGCCAGCAGCTTGGGACAGGACAGCTATGGCTACACCTTC
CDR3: CASSLGQDSYGYTF

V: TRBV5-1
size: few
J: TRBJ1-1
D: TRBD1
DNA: TGCGCCAGCAGCACGGGACAGGGGGCTCTGAACACTGAAGCTTTCTTT
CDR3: CASSTGQGALNTEAFF

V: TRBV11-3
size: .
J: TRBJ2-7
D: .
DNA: TGTGCCAGCAGCTTACTCTACGAGCAGTACTTC
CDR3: CASSLLYEQYF

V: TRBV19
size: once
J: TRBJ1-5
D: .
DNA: TGTGCCAGTAGCATAGTTTATAGCAATCAGCCCCAGCATTTT
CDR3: CASSIVYSNQPQHF

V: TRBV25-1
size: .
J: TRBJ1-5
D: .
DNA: TGTGCCAGCAGTGAGACAGGAAGCAATCAGCCCCAGCATTTT
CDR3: CASSETGSNQPQHF

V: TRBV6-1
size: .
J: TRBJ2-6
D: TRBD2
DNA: TGTGCCAGCAGGACTAGCTCCGGGGCCAACGTCCTGACTTTC
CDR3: CASRTSSGANVLTF

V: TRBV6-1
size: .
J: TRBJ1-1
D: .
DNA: TGTGCCAGCAGTGGGTCGGGCAGGGATCCCATGAACACTGAAGCTTTCTTT
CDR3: CASSGSGRDPMNTEAFF

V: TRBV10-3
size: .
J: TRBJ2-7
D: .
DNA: TGTGCCATCAACCCGGGACAAAACTACGAGCAGTACTTC
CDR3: CAINPGQNYEQYF

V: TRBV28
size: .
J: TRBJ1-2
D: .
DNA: TGTGCCAGCAGTTGGCCTCTCACCTTC
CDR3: CASSWPLTF

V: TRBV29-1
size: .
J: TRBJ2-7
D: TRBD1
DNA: TGCAGCGCCGTGGCCGGGACAGGGGAGGCCTACGAGCAGTACTTC
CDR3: CSAVAGTGEAYEQYF

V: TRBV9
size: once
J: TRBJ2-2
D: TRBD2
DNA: TGTGCCAGCAGCGGGACTAGCGGGAACACCGGGGAGCTGTTTTTT
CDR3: CASSGTSGNTGELFF

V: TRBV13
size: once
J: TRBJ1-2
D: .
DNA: TGTGCCAGCAGCTTAGGGACAGGCGGTGGAGGCTACACCTTC
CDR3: CASSLGTGGGGYTF

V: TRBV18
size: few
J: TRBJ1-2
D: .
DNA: TGTGCCAGCTCACCTCAGCCATTAGCGCAGATCTATGGCTACACCTTC
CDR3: CASSPQPLAQIYGYTF

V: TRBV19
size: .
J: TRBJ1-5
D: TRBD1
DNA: TGTGCCAGTAGGTATGATGGAGGGGGCCCCGTGAATCAGCCCCAGCATTTT
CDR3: CASRYDGGGPVNQPQHF

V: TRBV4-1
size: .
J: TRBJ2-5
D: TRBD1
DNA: TGCGCCAGCAGCCAAACGGGACAGGGGAGAGAGACCCAGTACTTC
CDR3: CASSQTGQGRETQYF

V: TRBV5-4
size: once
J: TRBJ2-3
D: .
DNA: TGTGCCAGCAGCTTGGTATGGGGCTGGGGCACAGATACGCAGTATTTT
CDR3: CASSLVWGWGTDTQYF

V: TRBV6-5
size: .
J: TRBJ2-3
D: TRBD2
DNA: TGTGCCAGCAGTTTACTAGCGGGGGGCACAGATACGCAGTATTTT
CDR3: CASSLLAGGTDTQYF

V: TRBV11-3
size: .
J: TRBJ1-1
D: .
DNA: TGTGCCAGCAGCTTAGCGCCCTCGTTGGGGCAGGGTTTCACTGAAGCTTTCTTT
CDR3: CASSLAPSLGQGFTEAFF

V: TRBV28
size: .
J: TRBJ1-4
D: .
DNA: TGTGCCAGCAGCCGGGGGTCAACTAATGAAAAACTGTTTTTT
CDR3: CASSRGSTNEKLFF

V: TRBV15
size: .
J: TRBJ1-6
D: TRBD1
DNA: TGTGCCACCAGCAGGGACAGGGCGAGGGGTTCACCCCTCCACTTT
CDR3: CATSRDRARGSPLHF

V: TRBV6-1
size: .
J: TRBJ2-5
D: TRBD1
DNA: TGTGCCAGCAGTGAAGACCCCTCCAGGGGGAGGTACTTC
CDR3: CASSEDPSRGRYF

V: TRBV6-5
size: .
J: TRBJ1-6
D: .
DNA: TGTGCCAGCAGCAGTAATTCACCCCTCCACTTT
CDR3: CASSSNSPLHF

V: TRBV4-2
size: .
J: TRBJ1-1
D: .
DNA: TGTGCCAGCAGCCAAGGAACAACCACTGAAGCTTTCTTT
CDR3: CASSQGTTTEAFF

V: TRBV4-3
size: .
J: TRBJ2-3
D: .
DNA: TGCGCCAGCAGCCAAAAGGGCGCCGGGGGACCTAGCACAGATACGCAGTATTTT
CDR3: CASSQKGAGGPSTDTQYF

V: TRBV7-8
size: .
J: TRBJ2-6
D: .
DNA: TGTGCCAGCAGGTTACATCGGACAAGGGGCGACTCTGGGGCCAACGTCCTGACTTTC
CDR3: CASRLHRTRGDSGANVLTF

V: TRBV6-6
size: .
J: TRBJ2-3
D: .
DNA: TGTGCCAGCACCTCCTGGGACACTAGCACAGATACGCAGTATTTT
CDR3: CASTSWDTSTDTQYF

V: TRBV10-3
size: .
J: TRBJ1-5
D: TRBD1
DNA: TGTGCCATCAGTGAGTCGATAAGGCAGGGGGGAGGTAGTGGCAATCAGCCCCAGCATTTT
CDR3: CAISESIRQGGGSGNQPQHF

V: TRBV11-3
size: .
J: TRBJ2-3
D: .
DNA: TGTGCCAGCAGAACAAACGTCCCAGATACGCAGTATTTT
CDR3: CASRTNVPDTQYF

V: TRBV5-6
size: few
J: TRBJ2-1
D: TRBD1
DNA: TGTGCCAGCAGCGGGACAGGGACCTACAATGAGCAGTTCTTC
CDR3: CASSGTGTYNEQFF